This T cell receptor (beta chain) was found in a study of T-cell memory formation after mild COVID-19. Study-wide findings and caveats: Memory from before infection featured some responding clones, which suggests cross-reactive memory joined.

On this clonotype itself: Its target is unknown.

TCRdb processed the 5' RACE reads anew with MiXCR; each CDR3 protein has one entry. The sample has hundreds of thousands of distinct CDR3 sequences, around 30% seen once. The CDR3 loop spans 16 amino acids. Per germline, CDR1 SGHRS and CDR2 YFSETQ. V lost 0 bases to trimming and J lost 4 bases, with 14 bases between them. V gene TRBV5-1 combines with J gene TRBJ2-1; TRBD1 is a possible D gene (5 bases). The origin of this receptor is an adult woman who had mild COVID-19 (a few samples of this study predate the infection). Cell type and time point are not known. The sequenced material came from PBMCs or a T cell subset sorted from them (not recorded which). DNA for the CDR3: TGCGCCAGCAGCTTGGAAGGGGCTGGACCATACAATGAGCAGTTCTTC. It is translated as CASSLEGAGPYNEQFF.